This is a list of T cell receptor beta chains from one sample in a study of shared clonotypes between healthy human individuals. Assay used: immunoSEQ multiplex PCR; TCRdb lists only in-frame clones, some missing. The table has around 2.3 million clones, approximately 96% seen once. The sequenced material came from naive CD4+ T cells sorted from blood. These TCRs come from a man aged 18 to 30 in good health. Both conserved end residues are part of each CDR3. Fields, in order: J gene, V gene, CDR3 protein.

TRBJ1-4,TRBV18,CASSPTTEKLFF
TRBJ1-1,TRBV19,CASNPRANTEAFF
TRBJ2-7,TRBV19,CASSIGQGTYEQYF
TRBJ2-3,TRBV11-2,CASSPGTKNPDTQYF
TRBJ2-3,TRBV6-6,CASNRQGRTDTQYF
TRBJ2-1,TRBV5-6,CASSPVDRGHNEQFF
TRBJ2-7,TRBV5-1,CASSLDTEQEQYF
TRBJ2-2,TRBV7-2,CASSVTRAQNTGELFF
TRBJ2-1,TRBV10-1,CASSESTSLNRRHNEQFF
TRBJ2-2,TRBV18,CASSPPAYNTGELFF
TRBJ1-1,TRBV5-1,CASNLEDRDTEAFF